This TCR beta chain emerged from a study of T-cell memory formation after mild COVID-19. About the research overall: Most TCR clusters belonged to a single donor.

This CDR3 has 12 residues. CDR1 is LGHDT and CDR2 is YNNKEL in the germline V gene (reference sequence). V was shortened by 4 bases and J by 9 bases, with 10 bases between the two germline ends. Whole-study results and caveats: Certain responding clones were present in pre-infection memory, suggesting participation of cross-reactive memory.

Sample barcodes and UMIs were carried by the TCR alpha and TCR beta cDNA libraries that 5'RACE generated with constant-segment primers. MiXCR, applied by TCRdb to the 5' RACE reads, yields one record per CDR3 protein. The table includes about 180,000 distinct CDR3 sequences, about a sixth detected once. This clonotype was counted at least ten times. Antigen unknown. The chain links TRBV3-1 to TRBJ1-3, with D unclear. Material: PBMCs or a T cell subset sorted from them (not recorded which). The clonotype comes from an adult woman who had mild COVID-19 (a few samples of this study predate the infection). Cell type and time point are not known. The CDR3 is CASSPPLGTIYF. In nucleotides, the CDR3 is TGTGCCAGCAGCCCCCCTTTGGGCACCATATATTTT.